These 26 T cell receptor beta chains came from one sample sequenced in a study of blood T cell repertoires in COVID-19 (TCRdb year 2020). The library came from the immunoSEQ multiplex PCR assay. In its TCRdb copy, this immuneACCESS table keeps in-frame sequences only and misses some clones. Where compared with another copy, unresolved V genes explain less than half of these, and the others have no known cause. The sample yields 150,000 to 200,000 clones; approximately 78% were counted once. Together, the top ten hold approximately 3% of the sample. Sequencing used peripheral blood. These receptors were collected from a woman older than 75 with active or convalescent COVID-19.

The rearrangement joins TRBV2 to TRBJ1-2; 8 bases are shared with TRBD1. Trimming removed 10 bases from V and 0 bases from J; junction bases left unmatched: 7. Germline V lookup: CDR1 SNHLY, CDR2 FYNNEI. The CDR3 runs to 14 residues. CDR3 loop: CAIKAGGSNYGYTF. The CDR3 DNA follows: TGTGCCATCAAGGCAGGGGGCTCTAACTATGGCTACACCTTC.

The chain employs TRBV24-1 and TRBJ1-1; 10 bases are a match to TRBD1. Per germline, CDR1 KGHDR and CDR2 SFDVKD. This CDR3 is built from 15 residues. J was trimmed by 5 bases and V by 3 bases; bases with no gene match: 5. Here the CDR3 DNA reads TGTGCCACCAGTGATGCGGACAGGGGGAGTACTGAAGCTTTCTTT. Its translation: CATSDADRGSTEAFF.

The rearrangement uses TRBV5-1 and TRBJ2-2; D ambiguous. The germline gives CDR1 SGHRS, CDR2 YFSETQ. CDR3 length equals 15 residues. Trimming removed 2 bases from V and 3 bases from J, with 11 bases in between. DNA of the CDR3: TGCGCCAGCAGCTTTTCCAGATCTGACACCGGGGAGCTGTTTTTT. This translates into CASSFSRSDTGELFF.

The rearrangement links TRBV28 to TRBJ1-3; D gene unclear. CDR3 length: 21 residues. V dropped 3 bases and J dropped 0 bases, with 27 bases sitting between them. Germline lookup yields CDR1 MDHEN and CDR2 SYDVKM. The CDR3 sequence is CASSFPLGPGGVSGSGNTIYF. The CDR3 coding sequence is TGTGCCAGCAGTTTTCCGCTGGGCCCAGGTGGAGTTAGCGGCTCTGGAAACACCATATATTTT.

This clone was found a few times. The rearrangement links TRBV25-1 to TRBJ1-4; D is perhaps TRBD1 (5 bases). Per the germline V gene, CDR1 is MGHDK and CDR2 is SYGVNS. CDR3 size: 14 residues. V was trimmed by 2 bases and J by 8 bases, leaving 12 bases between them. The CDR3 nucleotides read TGTGCCAGCAGTGAAAGGAGGGGTGTCGAAAAACTGTTTTTT. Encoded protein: CASSERRGVEKLFF.

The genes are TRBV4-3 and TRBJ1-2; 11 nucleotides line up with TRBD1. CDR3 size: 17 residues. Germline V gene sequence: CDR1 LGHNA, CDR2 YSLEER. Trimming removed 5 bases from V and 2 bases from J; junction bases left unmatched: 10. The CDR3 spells CASSYEPGQGANYGYTF. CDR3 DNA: TGCGCCAGCAGCTATGAGCCCGGACAGGGGGCGAACTATGGCTACACCTTC.

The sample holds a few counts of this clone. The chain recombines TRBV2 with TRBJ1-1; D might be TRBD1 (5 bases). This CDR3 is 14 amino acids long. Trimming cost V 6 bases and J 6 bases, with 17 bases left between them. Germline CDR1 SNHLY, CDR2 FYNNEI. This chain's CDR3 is CASRAREGEAEAFF. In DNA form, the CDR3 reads TGTGCCAGCAGAGCACGCGAAGGGGAAGCTGAAGCTTTCTTT.

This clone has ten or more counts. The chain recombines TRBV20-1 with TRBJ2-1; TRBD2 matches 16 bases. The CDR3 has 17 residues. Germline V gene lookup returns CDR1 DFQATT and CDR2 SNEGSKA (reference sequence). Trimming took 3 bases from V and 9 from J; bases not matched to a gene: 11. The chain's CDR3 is CSASDPGLAGGLFEQFF. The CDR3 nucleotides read TGCAGTGCTAGTGATCCGGGACTAGCGGGGGGGCTTTTTGAGCAGTTCTTC.

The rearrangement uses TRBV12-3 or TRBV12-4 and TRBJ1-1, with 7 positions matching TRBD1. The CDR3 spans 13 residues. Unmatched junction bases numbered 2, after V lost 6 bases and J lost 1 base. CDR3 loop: CASRGQQNTEAFF. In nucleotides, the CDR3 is TGTGCCAGCAGGGGACAGCAGAACACTGAAGCTTTCTTT.

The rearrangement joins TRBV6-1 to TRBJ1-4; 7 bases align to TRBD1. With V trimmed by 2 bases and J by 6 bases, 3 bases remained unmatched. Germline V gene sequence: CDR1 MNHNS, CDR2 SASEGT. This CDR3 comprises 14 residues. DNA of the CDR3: TGTGCCAGCAGTGAAAAGGGGGCTGATGAAAAACTGTTTTTT. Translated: CASSEKGADEKLFF.

This CDR3 is CASSQDPQGYNQPQHF. The CDR3 DNA is TGCGCCAGCAGCCAAGACCCCCAGGGCTACAATCAGCCCCAGCATTTT. This chain connects TRBV4-1 to TRBJ1-5; weak D call: TRBD1 (5 bases). The CDR3 extends over 16 amino acids. Germline V CDR1 and CDR2: MGHRA, YSYEKL. Trimming pared 0 bases from V and 3 bases from J, leaving 12 bases between.

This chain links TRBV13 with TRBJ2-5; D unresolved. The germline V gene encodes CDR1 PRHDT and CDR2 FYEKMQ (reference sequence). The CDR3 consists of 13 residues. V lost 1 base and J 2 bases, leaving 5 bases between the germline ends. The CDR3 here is CASSLDSQETQYF. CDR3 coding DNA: TGTGCCAGCAGCTTAGACTCACAAGAGACCCAGTACTTC.

CDR3 in DNA: TGTGCCAGCAATGAGGGGGGGATCTGGGAGACCCAGTACTTC. It is translated as CASNEGGIWETQYF. This chain connects TRBV28 to TRBJ2-5, with D tentatively TRBD2 (7 bases). The germline gives CDR1 MDHEN, CDR2 SYDVKM. Trimming left V 7 bases short and J 5 bases short, with 17 bases between. This CDR3 is built from 14 residues.

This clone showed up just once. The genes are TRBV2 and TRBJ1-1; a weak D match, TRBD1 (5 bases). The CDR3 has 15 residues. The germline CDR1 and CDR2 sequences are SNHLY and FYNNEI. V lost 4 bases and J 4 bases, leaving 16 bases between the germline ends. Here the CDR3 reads CASSGEFGGGTEAFF. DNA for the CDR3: TGTGCCAGCAGTGGGGAGTTCGGGGGGGGCACTGAAGCTTTCTTT.

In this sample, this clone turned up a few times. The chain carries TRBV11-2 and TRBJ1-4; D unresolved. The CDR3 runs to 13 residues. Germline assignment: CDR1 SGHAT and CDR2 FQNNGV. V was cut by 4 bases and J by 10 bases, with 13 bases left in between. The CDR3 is CASSSPVEGKLFF. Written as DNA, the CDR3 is TGTGCCAGCAGCTCCCCCGTTGAGGGAAAACTGTTTTTT.

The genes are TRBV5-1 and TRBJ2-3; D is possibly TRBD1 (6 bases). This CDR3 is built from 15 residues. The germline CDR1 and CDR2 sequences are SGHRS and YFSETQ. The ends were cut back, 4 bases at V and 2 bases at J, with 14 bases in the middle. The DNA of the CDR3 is TGCGCCAGCAGCCTCCAGGACAGTTTCACAGATACGCAGTATTTT. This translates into CASSLQDSFTDTQYF.

Written as DNA, the CDR3 is TGCGCCAGCAGGGTGGGGCAGACATCGATCACAGATACGCAGTATTTT. It yields the protein CASRVGQTSITDTQYF. The chain is built from TRBV5-1 and TRBJ2-3; possible D gene TRBD1, 5 bases. Germline V gene sequence: CDR1 SGHRS, CDR2 YFSETQ. This CDR3 spans 16 amino acids. V was shortened by 5 bases and J by 2 bases, with 18 bases between the two germline ends.

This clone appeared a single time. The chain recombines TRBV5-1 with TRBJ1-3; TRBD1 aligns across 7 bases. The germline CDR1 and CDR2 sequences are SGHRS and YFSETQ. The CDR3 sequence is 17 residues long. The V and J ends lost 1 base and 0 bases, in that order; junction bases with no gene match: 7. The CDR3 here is CASSLSTGAFSGNTIYF. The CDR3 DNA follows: TGCGCCAGCAGCTTGTCTACAGGGGCCTTCTCTGGAAACACCATATATTTT.

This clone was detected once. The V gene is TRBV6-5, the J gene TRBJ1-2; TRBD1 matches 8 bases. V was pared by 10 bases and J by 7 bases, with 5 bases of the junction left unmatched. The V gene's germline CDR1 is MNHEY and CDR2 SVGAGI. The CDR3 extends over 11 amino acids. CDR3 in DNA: TGTGCCACTTCGACAGGGGTTGGCTACACCTTC. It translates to CATSTGVGYTF.

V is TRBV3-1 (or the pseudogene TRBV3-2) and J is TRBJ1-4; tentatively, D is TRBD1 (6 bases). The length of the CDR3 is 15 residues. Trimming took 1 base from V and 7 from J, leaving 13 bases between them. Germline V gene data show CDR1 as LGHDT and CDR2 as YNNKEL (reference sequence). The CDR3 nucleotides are TGTGCCAGCAGCCAAGCAGGGGCGGGGGGTGAAAAACTGTTTTTT. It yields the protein CASSQAGAGGEKLFF.

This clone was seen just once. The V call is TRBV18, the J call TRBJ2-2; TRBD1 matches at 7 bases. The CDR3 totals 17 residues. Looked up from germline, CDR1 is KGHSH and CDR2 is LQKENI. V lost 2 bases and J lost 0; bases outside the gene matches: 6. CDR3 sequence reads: CASSPYRGPTNTGELFF. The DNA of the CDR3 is TGTGCCAGCTCACCATACAGGGGACCCACGAACACCGGGGAGCTGTTTTTT.

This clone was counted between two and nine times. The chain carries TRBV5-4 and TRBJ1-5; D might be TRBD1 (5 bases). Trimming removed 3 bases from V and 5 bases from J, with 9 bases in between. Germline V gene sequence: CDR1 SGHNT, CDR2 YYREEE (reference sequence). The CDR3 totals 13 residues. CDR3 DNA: TGTGCCAGCAGCTACCAGGGTTATCAGCCCCAGCATTTT. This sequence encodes CASSYQGYQPQHF.

CDR3 in DNA: TGTGCCAGTAGTATACAGGGCGAGGAGACCCAGTACTTC. Protein sequence: CASSIQGEETQYF. This chain uses TRBV19 with TRBJ2-5; D is possibly TRBD1 (5 bases). The length of the CDR3 is 13 residues. Germline V CDR1 and CDR2: LNHDA, SQIVND (reference sequence). V lost 2 bases and J lost 5, with 9 bases in between.

Here the CDR3 DNA reads TGTGCCAGCAGCCTCCCGGGGAATAATTCACCCCTCCACTTT. It specifies CASSLPGNNSPLHF. The rearrangement uses TRBV28 and TRBJ1-6; D is undetermined. Germline-derived CDR1 and CDR2 are MDHEN and SYDVKM. The CDR3 has 14 residues. Trimming removed 6 bases at V and 5 bases at J, with 11 bases between.

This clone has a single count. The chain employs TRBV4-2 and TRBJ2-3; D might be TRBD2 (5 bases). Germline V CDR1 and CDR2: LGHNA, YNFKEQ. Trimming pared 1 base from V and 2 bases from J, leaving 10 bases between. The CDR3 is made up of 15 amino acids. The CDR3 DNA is TGTGCCAGCAGCCAAGCAGGACTTGTCACAGATACGCAGTATTTT. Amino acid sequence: CASSQAGLVTDTQYF.

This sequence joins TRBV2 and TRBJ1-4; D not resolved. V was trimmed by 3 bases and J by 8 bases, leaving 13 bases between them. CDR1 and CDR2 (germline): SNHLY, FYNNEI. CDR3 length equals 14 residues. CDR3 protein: CASSETLMGEKLFF. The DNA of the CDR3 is TGTGCCAGCAGTGAGACACTCATGGGCGAAAAACTGTTTTTT.